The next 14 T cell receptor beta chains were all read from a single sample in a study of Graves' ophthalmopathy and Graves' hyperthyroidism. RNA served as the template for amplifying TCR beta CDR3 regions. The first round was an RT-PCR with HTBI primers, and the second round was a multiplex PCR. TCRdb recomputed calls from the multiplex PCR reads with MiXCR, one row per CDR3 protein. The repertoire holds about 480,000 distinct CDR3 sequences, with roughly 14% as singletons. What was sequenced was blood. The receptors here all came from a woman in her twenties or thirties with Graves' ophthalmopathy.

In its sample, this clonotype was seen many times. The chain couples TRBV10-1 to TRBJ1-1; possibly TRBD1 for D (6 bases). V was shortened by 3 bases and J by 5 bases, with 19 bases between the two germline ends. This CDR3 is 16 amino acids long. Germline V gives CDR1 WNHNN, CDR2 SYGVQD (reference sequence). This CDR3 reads CASSDVRGGGRTEAFF. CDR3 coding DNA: TGCGCCAGCAGTGACGTCCGAGGGGGAGGGCGGACTGAAGCTTTCTTT.

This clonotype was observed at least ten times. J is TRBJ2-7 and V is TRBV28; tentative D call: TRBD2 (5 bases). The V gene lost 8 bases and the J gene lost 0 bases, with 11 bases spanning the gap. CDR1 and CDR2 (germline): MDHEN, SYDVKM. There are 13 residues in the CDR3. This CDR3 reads CASARGTSYEQYF. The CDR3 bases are TGTGCCAGCGCACGGGGAACCTCCTACGAGCAGTACTTC.

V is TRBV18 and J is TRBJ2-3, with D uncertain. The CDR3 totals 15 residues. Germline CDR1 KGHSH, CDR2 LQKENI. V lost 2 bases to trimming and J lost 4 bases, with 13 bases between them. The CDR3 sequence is CASSPSGAYSDTQYF. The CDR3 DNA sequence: TGTGCCAGCTCACCAAGTGGCGCGTACTCAGATACGCAGTATTTT.

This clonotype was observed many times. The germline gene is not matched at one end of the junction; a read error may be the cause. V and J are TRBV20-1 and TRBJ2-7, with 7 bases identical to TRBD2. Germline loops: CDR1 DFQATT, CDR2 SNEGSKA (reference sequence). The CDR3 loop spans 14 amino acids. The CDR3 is CSAREGGETYEQYF. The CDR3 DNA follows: TGCAGTGCTCGAGAGGGAGGGGAGACCTACGAGCAGTACTTC.

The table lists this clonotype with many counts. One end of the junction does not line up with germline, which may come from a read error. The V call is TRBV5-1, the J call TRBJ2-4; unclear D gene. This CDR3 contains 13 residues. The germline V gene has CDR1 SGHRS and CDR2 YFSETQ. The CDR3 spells CASSSGPGNIKYF. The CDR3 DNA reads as TGCGCCAGCAGCTCAGGTCCTGGAAACATTAAGTACTTC.

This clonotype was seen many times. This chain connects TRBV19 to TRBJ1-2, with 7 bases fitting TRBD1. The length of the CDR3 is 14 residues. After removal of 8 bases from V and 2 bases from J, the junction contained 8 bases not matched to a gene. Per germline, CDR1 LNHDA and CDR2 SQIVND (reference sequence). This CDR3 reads CASGYRGENYGYTF. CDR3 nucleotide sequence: TGTGCCAGTGGGTACAGGGGTGAAAACTATGGCTACACCTTC.

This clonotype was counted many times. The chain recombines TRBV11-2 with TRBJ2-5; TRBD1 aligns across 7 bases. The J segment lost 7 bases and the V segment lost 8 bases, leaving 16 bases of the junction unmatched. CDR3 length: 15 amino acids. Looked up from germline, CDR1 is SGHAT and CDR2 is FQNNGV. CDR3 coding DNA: TGTGCCAGCTCATCGACAGGGAAGAGATTCGGGACCCAGTACTTC. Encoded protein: CASSSTGKRFGTQYF.

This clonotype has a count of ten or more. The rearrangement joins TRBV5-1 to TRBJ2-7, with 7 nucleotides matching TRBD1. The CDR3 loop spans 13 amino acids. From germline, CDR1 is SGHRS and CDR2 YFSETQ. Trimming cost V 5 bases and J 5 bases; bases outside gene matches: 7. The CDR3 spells CASRFQTGNEQYF. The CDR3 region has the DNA TGCGCCAGCAGGTTTCAGACAGGGAACGAGCAGTACTTC.

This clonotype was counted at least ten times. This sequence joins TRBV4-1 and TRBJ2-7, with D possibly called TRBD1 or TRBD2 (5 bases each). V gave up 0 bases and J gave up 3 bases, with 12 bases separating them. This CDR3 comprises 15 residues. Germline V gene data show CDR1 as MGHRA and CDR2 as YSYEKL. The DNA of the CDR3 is TGCGCCAGCAGCCAAGAGATGGGACCCGTCTACGAGCAGTACTTC. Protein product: CASSQEMGPVYEQYF.

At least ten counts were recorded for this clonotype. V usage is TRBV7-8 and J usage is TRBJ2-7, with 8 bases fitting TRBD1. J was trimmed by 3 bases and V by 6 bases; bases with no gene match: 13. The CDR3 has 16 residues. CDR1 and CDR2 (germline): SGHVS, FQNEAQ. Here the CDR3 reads CASRPGRTGRIYEQYF. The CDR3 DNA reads TGTGCCAGCAGACCGGGAAGGACAGGGAGAATCTACGAGCAGTACTTC.

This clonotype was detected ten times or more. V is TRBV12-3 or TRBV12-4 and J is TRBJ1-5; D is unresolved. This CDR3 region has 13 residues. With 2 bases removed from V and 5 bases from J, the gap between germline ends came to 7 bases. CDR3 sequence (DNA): TGTGCCAGCAGTTTAATCGTCGATCAGCCCCAGCATTTT. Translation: CASSLIVDQPQHF.

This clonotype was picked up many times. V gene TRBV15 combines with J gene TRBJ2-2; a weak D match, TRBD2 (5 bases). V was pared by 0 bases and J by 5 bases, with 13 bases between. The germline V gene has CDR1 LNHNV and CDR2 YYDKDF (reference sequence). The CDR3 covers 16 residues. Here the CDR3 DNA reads TGTGCCACCAGCAGAGATCGGGGTTCCTTTACCGGGGAGCTGTTTTTT. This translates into CATSRDRGSFTGELFF.

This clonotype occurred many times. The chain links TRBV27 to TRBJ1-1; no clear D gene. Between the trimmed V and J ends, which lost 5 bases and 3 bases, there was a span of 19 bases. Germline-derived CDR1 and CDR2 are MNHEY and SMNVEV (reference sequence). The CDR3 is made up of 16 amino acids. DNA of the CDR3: TGTGCCAGCAGTACCTTCCGCCTGAATAAGGACACTGAAGCTTTCTTT. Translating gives CASSTFRLNKDTEAFF.

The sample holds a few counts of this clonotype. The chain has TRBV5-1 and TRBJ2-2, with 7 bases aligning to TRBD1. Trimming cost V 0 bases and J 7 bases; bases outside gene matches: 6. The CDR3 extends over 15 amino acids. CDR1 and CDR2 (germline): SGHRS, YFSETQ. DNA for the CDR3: TGCGCCAGCAGCTTGGTCCGACAGGGAGACGGGGAGCTGTTTTTT. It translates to CASSLVRQGDGELFF. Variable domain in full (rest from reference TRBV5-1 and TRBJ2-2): KAGVTQTPRYLIKTRGQQVTLSCSPISGHRSVSWYQQTPGQGLQFLFEYFSETQRNKGNFPGRFSGRQFSNSRSEMNVSTLELGDSALYLCASSLVRQGDGELFFGEGSRLTVL.